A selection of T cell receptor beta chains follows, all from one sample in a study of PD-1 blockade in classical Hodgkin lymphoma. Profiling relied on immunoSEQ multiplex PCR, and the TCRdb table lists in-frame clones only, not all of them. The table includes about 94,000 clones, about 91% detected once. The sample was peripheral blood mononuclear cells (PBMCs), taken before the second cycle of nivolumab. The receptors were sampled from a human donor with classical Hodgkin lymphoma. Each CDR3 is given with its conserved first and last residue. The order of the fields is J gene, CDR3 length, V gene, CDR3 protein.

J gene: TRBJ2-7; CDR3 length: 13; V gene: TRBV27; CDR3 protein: CARRTGQTYEQYF
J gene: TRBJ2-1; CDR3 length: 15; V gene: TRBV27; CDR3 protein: CASRPRAGLNNEQFF
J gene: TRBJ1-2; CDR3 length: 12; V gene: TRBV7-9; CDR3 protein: CASSLGDYGYTF
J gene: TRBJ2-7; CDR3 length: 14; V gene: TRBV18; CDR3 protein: CASSPPAGGYEQYF
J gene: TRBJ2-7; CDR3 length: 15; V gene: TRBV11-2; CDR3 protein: CASRVTSGSIYEQYF
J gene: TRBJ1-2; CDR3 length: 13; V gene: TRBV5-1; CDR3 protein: CASSLTGLYGYTF
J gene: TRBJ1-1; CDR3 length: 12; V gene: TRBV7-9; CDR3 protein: CASSLGHVEAFF
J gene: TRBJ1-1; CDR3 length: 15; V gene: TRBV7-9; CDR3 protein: CASSPFGYRNTEAFF
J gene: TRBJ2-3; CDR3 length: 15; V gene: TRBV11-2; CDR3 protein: CASSLGIPLTDTQYF
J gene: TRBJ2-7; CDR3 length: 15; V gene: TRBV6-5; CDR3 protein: CASSYSYRGVYEQYF
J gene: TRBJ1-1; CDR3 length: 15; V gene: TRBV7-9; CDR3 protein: CASSRVFAMNTEAFF
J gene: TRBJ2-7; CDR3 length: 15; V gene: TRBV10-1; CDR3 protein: CASSESKGGVGEQYF
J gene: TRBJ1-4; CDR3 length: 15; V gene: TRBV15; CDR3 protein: CATSSFGDTNEKLFF
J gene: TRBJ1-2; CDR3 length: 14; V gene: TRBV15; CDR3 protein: CATSRTGGAGGYTF
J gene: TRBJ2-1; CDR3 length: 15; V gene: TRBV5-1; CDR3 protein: CASSLSMGNYNEQFF
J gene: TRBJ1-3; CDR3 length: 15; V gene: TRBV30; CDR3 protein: CAWTVGTVTGNTIYF
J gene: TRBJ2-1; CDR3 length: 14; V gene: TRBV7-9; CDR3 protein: CASSLVLAHNEQFF
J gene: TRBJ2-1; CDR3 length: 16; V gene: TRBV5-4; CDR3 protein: CASSLDLAGGYNEQFF
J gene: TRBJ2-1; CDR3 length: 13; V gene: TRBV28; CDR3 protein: CASSRATYNEQFF
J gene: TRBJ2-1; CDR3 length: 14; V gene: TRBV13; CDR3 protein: CASSLLWGKNEQFF
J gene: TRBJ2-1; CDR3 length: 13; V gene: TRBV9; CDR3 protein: CASSELGPAEQFF
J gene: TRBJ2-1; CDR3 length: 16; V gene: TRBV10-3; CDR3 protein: CAISAVAGASYNEQFF
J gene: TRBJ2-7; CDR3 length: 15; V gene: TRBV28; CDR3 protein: CASKGQVNTGYEQYF
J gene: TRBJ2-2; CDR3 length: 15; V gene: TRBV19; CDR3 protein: CASTQGGQNTGELFF
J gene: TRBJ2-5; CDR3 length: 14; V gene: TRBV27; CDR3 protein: CASSSDPYQETQYF
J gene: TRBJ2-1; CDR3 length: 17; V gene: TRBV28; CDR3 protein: CASSSTRGPSSYNEQFF
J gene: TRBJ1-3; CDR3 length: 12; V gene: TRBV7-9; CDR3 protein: CASSLEGNTIYF
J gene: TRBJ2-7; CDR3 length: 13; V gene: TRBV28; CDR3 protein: CASSLGRTPRSYF
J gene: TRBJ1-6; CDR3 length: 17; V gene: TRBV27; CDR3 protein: CASSFSRGAGAESPLHF
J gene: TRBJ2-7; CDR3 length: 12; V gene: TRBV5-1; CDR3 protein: CASYRGGHEQYF
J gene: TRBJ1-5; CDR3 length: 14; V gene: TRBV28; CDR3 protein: CASRLTGVVQPQHF
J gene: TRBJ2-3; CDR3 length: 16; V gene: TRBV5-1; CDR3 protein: CASSLFTGHSTDTQYF
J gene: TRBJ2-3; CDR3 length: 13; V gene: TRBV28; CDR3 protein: CASSLPDTDTQYF